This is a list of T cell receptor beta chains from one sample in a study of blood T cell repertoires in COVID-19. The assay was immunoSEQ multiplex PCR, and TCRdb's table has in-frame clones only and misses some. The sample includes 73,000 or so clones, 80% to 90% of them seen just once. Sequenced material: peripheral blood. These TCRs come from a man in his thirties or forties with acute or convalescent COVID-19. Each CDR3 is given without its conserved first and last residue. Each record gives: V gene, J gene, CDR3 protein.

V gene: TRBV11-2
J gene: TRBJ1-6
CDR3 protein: ASSLDRSPLH

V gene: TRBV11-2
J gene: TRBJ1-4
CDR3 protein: ASSLGDRDSEKLF

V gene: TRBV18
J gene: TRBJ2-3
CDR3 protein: ASSPPEAGLTDTQY

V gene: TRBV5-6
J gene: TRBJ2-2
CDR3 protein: ASSTAGFTGELF

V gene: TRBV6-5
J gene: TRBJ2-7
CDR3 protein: ATLLAARYEQY

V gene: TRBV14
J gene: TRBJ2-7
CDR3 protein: ASSPDRPSYEQY

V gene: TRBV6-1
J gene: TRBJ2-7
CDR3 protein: ASSEGLKGYEQY

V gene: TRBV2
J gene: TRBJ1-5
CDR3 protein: ASSVQGLSNQPQH

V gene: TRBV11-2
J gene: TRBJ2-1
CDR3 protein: ASSPRGAGNEQF

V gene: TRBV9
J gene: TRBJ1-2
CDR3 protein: ASSVDVSRNYGYT

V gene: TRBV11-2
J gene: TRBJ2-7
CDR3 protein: ASSLTGGVSEQY

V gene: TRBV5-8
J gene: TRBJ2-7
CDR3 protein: ASSLEGQGAEQY

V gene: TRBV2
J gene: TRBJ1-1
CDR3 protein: ASNQGAGRTEAF

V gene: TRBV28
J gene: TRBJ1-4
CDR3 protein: ASREGGQYNEKLF

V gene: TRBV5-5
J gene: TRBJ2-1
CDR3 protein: ASNRGSSYNEQF

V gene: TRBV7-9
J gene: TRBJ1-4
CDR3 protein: ASRLDRGDEKLF

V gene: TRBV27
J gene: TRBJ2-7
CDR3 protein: ASSSGGRYKQYEQY

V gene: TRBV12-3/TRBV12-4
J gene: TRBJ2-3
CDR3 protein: ASRRRASHTQY

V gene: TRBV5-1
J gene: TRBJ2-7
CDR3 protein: ASSPEGGQGTYEQY

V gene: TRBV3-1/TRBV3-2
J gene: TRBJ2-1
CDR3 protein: ASSQEGLAGDYNEQF

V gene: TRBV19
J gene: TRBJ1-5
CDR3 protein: ASSTGTEFQPQH

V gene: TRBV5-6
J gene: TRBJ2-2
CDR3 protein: ASSSRAGGPAGELF

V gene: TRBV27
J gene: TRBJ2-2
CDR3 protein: ASSSLLGAGELF

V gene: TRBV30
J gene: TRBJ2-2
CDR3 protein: AWKVLAVGSGELF

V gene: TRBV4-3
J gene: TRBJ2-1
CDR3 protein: ASSLTSATYNEQF

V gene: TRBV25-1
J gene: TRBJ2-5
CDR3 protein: ASSLRGAVQETQY

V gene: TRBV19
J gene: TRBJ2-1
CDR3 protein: ASSITGPGNNEQF

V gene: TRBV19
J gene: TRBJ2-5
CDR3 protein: ASSMVAGGGETQY

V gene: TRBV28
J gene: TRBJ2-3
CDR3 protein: ASSFSPSGDFTDTQY

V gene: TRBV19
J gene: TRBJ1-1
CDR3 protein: ASSNYGLGGTEAF

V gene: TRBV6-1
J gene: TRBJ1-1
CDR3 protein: ASSDNRVTEAF

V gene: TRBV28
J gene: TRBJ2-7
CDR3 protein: ASSLPGQAHEQY

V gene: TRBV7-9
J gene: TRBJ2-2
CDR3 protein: ASTLQLTGELF

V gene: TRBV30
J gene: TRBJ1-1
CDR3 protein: AWSVGPSGGTEAF

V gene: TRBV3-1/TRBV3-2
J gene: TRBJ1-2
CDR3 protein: ASSQYTDRYGYT

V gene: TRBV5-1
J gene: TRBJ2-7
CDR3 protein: ASSLVGLYTYEQY

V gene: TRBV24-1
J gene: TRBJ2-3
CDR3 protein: AISDRGTDTQY

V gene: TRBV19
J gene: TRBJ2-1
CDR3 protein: ASSIDPGTGIRNEQF

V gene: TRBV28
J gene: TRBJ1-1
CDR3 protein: ASSFKGGLRNTEAF

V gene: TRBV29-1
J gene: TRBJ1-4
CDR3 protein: SVGRTGDEKLF

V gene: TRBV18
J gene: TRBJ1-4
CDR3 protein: ASSPRGVARINEKLF

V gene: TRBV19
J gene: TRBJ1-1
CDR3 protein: ASRHPGASNTEAF

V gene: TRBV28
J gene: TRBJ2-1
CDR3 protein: ASSSQRGTSSYNEQF

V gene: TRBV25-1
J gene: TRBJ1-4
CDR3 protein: ASTRTGDEKLF

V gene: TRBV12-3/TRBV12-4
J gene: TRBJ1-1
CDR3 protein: ASSLLGDTEAF

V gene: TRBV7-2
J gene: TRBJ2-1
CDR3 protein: ASSLSLAINEQF

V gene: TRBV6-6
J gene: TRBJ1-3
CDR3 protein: ASSFGTEGNTIY

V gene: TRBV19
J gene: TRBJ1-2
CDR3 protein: ASRGGVHLLLL

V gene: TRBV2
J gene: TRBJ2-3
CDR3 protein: ARSSAAGTDTQY

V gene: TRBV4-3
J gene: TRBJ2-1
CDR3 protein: ASSQDFEREFNEQF

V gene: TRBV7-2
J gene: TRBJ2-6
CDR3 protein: ASSYRDSGANVLT

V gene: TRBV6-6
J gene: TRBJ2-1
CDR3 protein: ASSSGNEQF

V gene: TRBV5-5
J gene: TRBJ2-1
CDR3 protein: ASSRGAGEGPHNEQF

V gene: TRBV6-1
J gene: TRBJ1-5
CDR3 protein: ASSERFGNQPQH

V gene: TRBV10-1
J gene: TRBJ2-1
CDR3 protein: ASSESLDRTHNEQF

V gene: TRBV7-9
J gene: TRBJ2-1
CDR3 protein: ASRNSGSYNEQF

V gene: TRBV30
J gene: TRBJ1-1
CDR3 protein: AWSADRGDEAF

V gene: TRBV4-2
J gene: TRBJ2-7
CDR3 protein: ASSRQTGDYEQY